The 21 T cell receptor beta chains given below trace back to one sample, sequenced in a study of T cell clones after liver transplantation. TCRdb keeps only in-frame clones here, not all; method: immunoSEQ multiplex PCR. The sample includes nearly 55,000 clones, roughly 84% of them seen just once. The sample in question was CD4+ T cells from blood, obtained before liver transplant. These receptors originate from a human donor who received a liver transplant.

The chain combines TRBV28 with TRBJ1-2; D is perhaps TRBD1 (5 bases). Trimming removed 5 bases at V and 4 bases at J, with 14 bases between. Per germline, CDR1 MDHEN and CDR2 SYDVKM. This CDR3 region has 14 residues. The CDR3 bases are TGTGCCAGCAGTCCCCCTGGGGGGGTCTATGGCTACACCTTC. Translated: CASSPPGGVYGYTF.

This clone is judged medium-sized. This chain uses TRBV10-3 with TRBJ2-2, with 10 nucleotides matching TRBD2. Germline CDR1 reads ENHRY; CDR2 reads SYGVKD. V gave up 3 bases and J gave up 5 bases; unmatched junction bases: 6. There are 16 residues in the CDR3. The CDR3 bases are TGTGCCATCAGTGAAAGAGCGGGGGGGCCGACCGGGGAGCTGTTTTTT. This translates into CAISERAGGPTGELFF.

A single count supports this clone. The chain has TRBV27 and TRBJ2-7, with 8 bases matching TRBD1. Germline V lookup: CDR1 MNHEY, CDR2 SMNVEV (reference sequence). The CDR3 is made up of 14 amino acids. V was clipped by 7 bases and J by 2 bases; unmatched bases: 7. The CDR3 spells CASKRGQGTYEQYF. For the CDR3, the DNA is TGTGCCAGCAAACGTGGACAGGGAACCTACGAGCAGTACTTC.

This sequence joins TRBV5-4 and TRBJ1-1; D is undetermined. Trimming removed 4 bases from V and 1 base from J, with 17 bases in between. The V gene's germline CDR1 is SGHNT and CDR2 YYREEE (reference sequence). The length of the CDR3 is 16 residues. CDR3 nucleotides: TGTGCCAGCAGCCCCGCGGGCCTGTTTAGGAACACTGAAGCTTTCTTT. It yields the protein CASSPAGLFRNTEAFF. Full variable domain (missing parts from reference TRBV5-4 and TRBJ1-1): ETGVTQSPTHLIKTRGQQVTLRCSSQSGHNTVSWYQQALGQGPQFIFQYYREEENGRGNFPPRFSGLQFPNYSSELNVNALELDDSALYLCASSPAGLFRNTEAFFGQGTRLTVV.

V usage is TRBV6-5 and J usage is TRBJ2-7; perhaps TRBD1 as D (6 bases). Trimming stripped 2 bases from V and 0 bases from J, with 11 bases between. Germline V gene sequence: CDR1 MNHEY, CDR2 SVGAGI. This CDR3 region has 15 residues. This CDR3 reads CASSYGQGFSYEQYF. The CDR3 DNA reads as TGTGCCAGCAGTTACGGTCAGGGGTTCTCCTACGAGCAGTACTTC.

This chain links TRBV7-2 with TRBJ1-6, with a weak D call TRBD1 (5 bases). The V end lost 1 base, the J end lost 0 bases, and 10 bases lay between the germline ends. Germline CDR1 SGHTA, CDR2 FQGNSA. The CDR3 is 17 amino acids. CDR3 DNA: TGTGCCAGCAGCTTAGTCGGGGGGAGCTCCTATAATTCACCCCTCCACTTT. It encodes CASSLVGGSSYNSPLHF.

The chain carries TRBV10-3 and TRBJ1-1; unclear D gene. V was trimmed by 7 bases and J by 0 bases, leaving 9 bases between them. CDR3 length equals 13 residues. CDR1 and CDR2 (germline): ENHRY, SYGVKD. The CDR3 spells CAITEEVNTEAFF. CDR3 DNA: TGTGCCATCACCGAAGAGGTGAACACTGAAGCTTTCTTT.

The chain has TRBV5-6 and TRBJ2-7, with 7 bases that match TRBD1. Germline CDR1 and CDR2: SGHDT and YYEEEE. Trimming cost V 1 base and J 4 bases; bases outside gene matches: 5. There are 14 residues in the CDR3. DNA for the CDR3: TGTGCCAGCAGCTTGTGGGACAGAAGATACGAGCAGTACTTC. Protein sequence: CASSLWDRRYEQYF.

This clone has a single count. The chain uses TRBV12-5 and TRBJ2-2; 9 positions agree with TRBD2. In germline, CDR1 is LGHNT, CDR2 FRNRAP. The CDR3 extends over 15 amino acids. V lost 6 bases and J lost 4; bases outside the gene matches: 6. CDR3 protein: CASGSGLAPTGELFF. The CDR3, as DNA: TGTGCTAGTGGCTCCGGACTAGCGCCCACCGGGGAGCTGTTTTTT.

This chain connects TRBV27 to TRBJ1-5; 7 bases line up with TRBD1. Per germline, CDR1 MNHEY and CDR2 SMNVEV (reference sequence). With V trimmed by 6 bases and J by 0 bases, 5 bases remained unmatched. This CDR3 is 15 amino acids long. The CDR3 is CASRLGTDSNQPQHF. CDR3 DNA: TGTGCCAGCAGGTTAGGGACAGATAGCAATCAGCCCCAGCATTTT.

This chain connects TRBV11-1 to TRBJ2-1, with 10 bases fitting TRBD1. Germline CDR1 and CDR2: SGHAT and FQDESV (reference sequence). The V segment lost 5 bases and the J segment 4 bases; nucleotides outside the gene matches: 5. The CDR3 loop spans 15 amino acids. CDR3 residues: CASSRPGQGYNEQFF. CDR3 bases: TGTGCCAGCAGCAGACCGGGACAGGGGTACAATGAGCAGTTCTTC.

The chain has TRBV25-1 and TRBJ2-7, with D tentatively TRBD1 (6 bases). Trimming stripped 6 bases from V and 3 bases from J, with 9 bases between. Germline V CDR1 and CDR2: MGHDK, SYGVNS. CDR3 length equals 12 residues. For the CDR3, the DNA is TGTGCCAGCAGGGCAGGGGACTACGAGCAGTACTTC. This sequence encodes CASRAGDYEQYF.

The chain joins TRBV7-3 to TRBJ2-2; 9 bases are shared with TRBD2. This CDR3 is built from 16 residues. Losses at the gene ends were 5 bases for V and 0 bases for J; bases not matched to a gene: 4. In germline, CDR1 is SGHTA, CDR2 FQGTGA. As DNA, the CDR3 is TGTGCCAGCAGCCAAAGCGGGGGGCCGAACACCGGGGAGCTGTTTTTT. Protein product: CASSQSGGPNTGELFF. The full variable domain, completed using reference TRBV7-3 and TRBJ2-2, is GAGVSQTPSNKVTEKGKYVELRCDPISGHTALYWYRQSLGQGPEFLIYFQGTGAADDSGLPNDRFFAVRPEGSVSTLKIQRTERGDSAVYLCASSQSGGPNTGELFFGEGSRLTVL.

This chain's CDR3 is CASSREPGGRISPLHF. CDR3 nucleotide sequence: TGTGCCAGCAGCCGCGAGCCGGGGGGCCGGATTTCACCCCTCCACTTT. This chain links TRBV7-2 with TRBJ1-6; tentative D call: TRBD1 (6 bases). The germline CDR1 and CDR2 sequences are SGHTA and FQGNSA. This CDR3 has 16 amino acids. V lost 5 bases, J lost 9 bases, and 20 bases lay in between.

As to this clone: The junction and the germline gene differ at one end; a read error may be behind it. V is TRBV7-2 and J is TRBJ2-3, with 9 bases that match TRBD1. This CDR3 is 13 amino acids long. From germline, CDR1 is SGHTA and CDR2 FQGNSA. The CDR3 protein is CASSSGRQGVPDF. CDR3 bases: TGTGCCAGCAGCTCCGGCAGACAGGGGGTGCCAGATTTT.

This clone was recorded only once. The genes are TRBV6-1 and TRBJ2-7; D uncertain. Germline loops: CDR1 MNHNS, CDR2 SASEGT. Trimming pared 2 bases from V and 7 bases from J, leaving 3 bases between. CDR3 length equals 10 residues. The CDR3 DNA is TGTGCCAGCAGTGAACTGGAGCAGTACTTC. It yields the protein CASSELEQYF.

This clone was seen just once. The chain has TRBV5-8 and TRBJ1-2; no clear D gene. The CDR3 consists of 12 residues. V lost 7 bases and J lost 5, with 12 bases in between. Germline-derived CDR1 and CDR2 are SGHTS and YDEGEE. The CDR3 DNA reads as TGTGCCAGCGCCGCCCGAGAATATGGCTACACCTTC. It codes for CASAAREYGYTF.

CDR3 nucleotide sequence: TGTGCCAGCAGTCCAGGGACAGGGCGGGAGCAGTACTTC. Encoded protein: CASSPGTGREQYF. The chain links TRBV27 to TRBJ2-7; 9 bases fit TRBD1. Germline lookup yields CDR1 MNHEY and CDR2 SMNVEV (reference sequence). The V segment lost 5 bases and the J segment 7 bases; nucleotides outside the gene matches: 6. This CDR3 has 13 amino acids.

The chain carries TRBV7-2 and TRBJ1-2; possibly TRBD1 for D (5 bases). Germline V gives CDR1 SGHTA, CDR2 FQGNSA. CDR3 length: 17 residues. Between the trimmed V and J ends, which lost 2 bases and 0 bases, there was a span of 16 bases. This CDR3 reads CASSLQGPIITNYGYTF. The CDR3 nucleotides are TGTGCCAGCAGCTTACAGGGACCGATCATCACTAACTATGGCTACACCTTC.

A single count supports this clone. This chain joins TRBV10-3 and TRBJ1-1; 10 bases are shared with TRBD1. CDR3 length equals 15 residues. The germline gives CDR1 ENHRY, CDR2 SYGVKD. The junction had 8 bases not matched to a gene; V was cut back by 7 bases and J by 3 bases. The chain's CDR3 is CAINGGQGDDTEAFF. The DNA for the CDR3 is TGTGCCATCAATGGAGGACAGGGGGATGACACTGAAGCTTTCTTT.

V usage is TRBV2 and J usage is TRBJ2-1; no clear D gene. Trimming removed 10 bases at V and 5 bases at J, with 9 bases between. The germline gives CDR1 SNHLY, CDR2 FYNNEI. The CDR3 is made up of 11 amino acids. Here the CDR3 reads CATAQNNEQFF. CDR3 sequence (DNA): TGTGCCACCGCACAGAACAATGAGCAGTTCTTC. The full variable domain, with the rest looked up from reference TRBV2 and TRBJ2-1, is EPEVTQTPSHQVTQMGQEVILRCVPISNHLYFYWYRQILGQKVEFLVSFYNNEISEKSEIFDDQFSVERPDGSNFTLKIRSTKLEDSAMYFCATAQNNEQFFGPGTRLTVL.